A selection of T cell receptor beta chains follows, all from one sample in a study of siplizumab effects on memory and regulatory T cells. The table came from immunoSEQ multiplex PCR; TCRdb's copy has only in-frame clones and leaves some out. The repertoire holds tens of thousands of clones, with approximately 88% as singletons. The material sequenced was Tregs sorted from blood. The receptors come from a human donor in good health. The CDR3 runs from the conserved cysteine through the conserved F or W. Each record gives: D gene, V gene, clone size, CDR3 length, J gene, CDR3 DNA, CDR3 protein. A D gene is named only where the DNA matches it firmly. Clone size is given for some rows only: seen once, a few or many times, or a class if the clone is expanded.

>-|TRBV5-1|-|12|TRBJ2-1
TGCGCCAGCAGCCCGCCTGGGGATGAGCAGTTCTTC
CASSPPGDEQFF
>-|TRBV28|once|18|TRBJ2-1
TGTGCCAGCAGTTGGCGACAGGCCTTCTCGAGCTCCTACAATGAGCAGTTCTTC
CASSWRQAFSSSYNEQFF
>-|TRBV5-1|-|14|TRBJ2-7
TGCGCCAGCAGCTTGGCCACAAAAGCCTACGAGCAGTACTTC
CASSLATKAYEQYF
>-|TRBV6-5|-|15|TRBJ1-1
TGTGCCAGCAGTTACTCGGTACAGACCAACACTGAAGCTTTCTTT
CASSYSVQTNTEAFF
>-|TRBV6-5|-|14|TRBJ1-5
TGTGCCAGCAGTTTCCAAGCGGGCAATCAGCCCCAGCATTTT
CASSFQAGNQPQHF
>-|TRBV5-1|-|15|TRBJ2-5
TGCGCCAGCAGGTTTATCCAGGGAGCTCAAGAGACCCAGTACTTC
CASRFIQGAQETQYF
>-|TRBV19|few|13|TRBJ1-2
TGTGCCGTTCGCATCCAGGGAGTCGGTGGCTACACCTTC
CAVRIQGVGGYTF
>-|TRBV7-7|-|13|TRBJ2-5
TGTGCCAGCAGCCCCCGACTCCAAGAGACCCAGTACTTC
CASSPRLQETQYF
>-|TRBV10-2|-|13|TRBJ1-5
TGCGCCAGCAGCGACAGCTACAATCAGCCCCAGCATTTT
CASSDSYNQPQHF
>-|TRBV11-3|-|14|TRBJ1-2
TGTGCCAGCAGCTTAGATCCCCAGGGTGGCGGCTACACCTTC
CASSLDPQGGGYTF
>TRBD1|TRBV27|-|16|TRBJ2-3
TGTGCCAGCAGTCTGGCCGGGACAGGCGGGTCAGATACGCAGTATTTT
CASSLAGTGGSDTQYF
>-|TRBV29-1|-|11|TRBJ1-1
TGCAGCGTCTTGGGAGGGACGATCGCTTTCTTT
CSVLGGTIAFF
>TRBD2|TRBV11-1|-|15|TRBJ2-3
TGTGCCAGCAGCTTAGCGCCGGGACTAGAAAATACGCAGTATTTT
CASSLAPGLENTQYF
>TRBD1|TRBV2|-|14|TRBJ1-2
TGTGCCAGCAGCCCCTCAGGACAGGTCTATGGCTACACCTTC
CASSPSGQVYGYTF
>-|TRBV14|once|11|TRBJ2-7
TGTGCCAGCAGCCAAGGAGCTGTTCAGTACTTC
CASSQGAVQYF
>-|TRBV7-7|-|15|TRBJ2-5
TGTGCCAGCAGCTTAGCAGGGGTATGGCAAGAGACCCAGTACTTC
CASSLAGVWQETQYF
>-|TRBV5-1|few|14|TRBJ2-5
TGCGCCAGCAGCTTGGCCGGTAGAGGAGAGACCCAGTACTTC
CASSLAGRGETQYF
>-|TRBV2|-|14|TRBJ1-2
TGTGCCAGCAGTGAATTAAGATCCCACTATGGCTACACCTTC
CASSELRSHYGYTF
>-|TRBV5-1|-|15|TRBJ1-2
TGCGCCAGCAGCGGGGATGGGTGGGCCGACTATGGCTACACCTTC
CASSGDGWADYGYTF
>-|TRBV5-1|once|15|TRBJ2-3
TGCGCCAGCAGCTTGCAGGGACCTAGCACAGATACGCAGTATTTT
CASSLQGPSTDTQYF
>-|TRBV18|-|11|TRBJ2-7
TGTGCCAGCTCTCCCGGCCGCGAGCAGTACTTC
CASSPGREQYF
>-|TRBV7-9|-|11|TRBJ1-1
TGTGCCAGCAGTGGGGGGAGGGAAACTTTCTTT
CASSGGRETFF
>-|TRBV6-6|-|14|TRBJ2-7
TGTGCCAGCGGCGAGAGGCCAAGGGCCCACGAGCAGTACTTC
CASGERPRAHEQYF
>-|TRBV6-1|-|12|TRBJ1-5
TGTGCCAGCACTTGGGTAGGTCAGCCCCAGCATTTT
CASTWVGQPQHF
>-|TRBV6-5|-|14|TRBJ1-2
TGTGCCAGCAGTGACACAGGACAGACCTATGGCTACACCTTC
CASSDTGQTYGYTF
>-|TRBV9|-|14|TRBJ1-6
TGTGCCAGCAGCATCGGGACTCCTAATTCACCCCTCCACTTT
CASSIGTPNSPLHF
>-|TRBV19|-|13|TRBJ1-1
TGTGCCAGCCCACCCCCCTCGAACACTGAAGCTTTCTTT
CASPPPSNTEAFF
>TRBD2|TRBV10-3|once|15|TRBJ2-5
TGTGCCATCAGTGTGGGGGGGGGTCCCCGGGAGACCCAGTACTTC
CAISVGGGPRETQYF
>-|TRBV30|few|11|TRBJ2-5
TGTGCCTGGAGTGTCGGAGAGACCCAGTACTTC
CAWSVGETQYF
>-|TRBV27|-|12|TRBJ2-1
TGTGCCAGCAGCGGACCTGATGATGAGCAGTTCTTC
CASSGPDDEQFF
>-|TRBV11-2|-|13|TRBJ2-2
TGTGCCAGCAGCTTAGCGGGAATCGGGGAGCTGTTTTTT
CASSLAGIGELFF
>-|TRBV10-2|-|14|TRBJ1-6
TGCGCCAGCAGTGAGGGGATCTATAATTCACCCCTCCACTTT
CASSEGIYNSPLHF
>-|TRBV5-1|-|17|TRBJ2-1
TGCGCCAGCAGCTGGGATGTTGGGACGGCCGCCTACAATGAGCAGTTCTTC
CASSWDVGTAAYNEQFF
>-|TRBV7-6|-|14|TRBJ2-2
TGTGCCAGCAGGCAGGAGGGCGTCACCGGGGAGCTGTTTTTT
CASRQEGVTGELFF